Many counts were recorded for the clone carrying this T cell receptor beta chain. Its antigen is not known. Unsorted libraries were generated from 2 million PBMCs held at -80 degrees C. This sample was taken from a study of neurological immune-mediated disorders. The yield of each sequencing run was over 170 million TCR-beta sequences from 15-18 subjects. TCRdb re-called the 5' RACE reads through MiXCR, storing one row per CDR3 protein. The table lists about 20,000 distinct CDR3 sequences, under 35% of them singletons. Study-wide findings and caveats: CDR3 amino acid sequences found in expanded clones were never shared across subjects, suggesting private repertoires in all groups.

Sequencing used PBMCs. This TCR derives from a man aged 45 to 65 with HTLV-1-associated myelopathy (HAM/TSP).

The CDR3 loop reads CSVKGTPYGYTF. The CDR3 region has the DNA TGCAGCGTTAAGGGGACACCCTATGGCTACACCTTC. The chain carries TRBV29-1 and TRBJ1-2; D possibly corresponds to TRBD1 (6 bases). CDR3 length: 12 amino acids. From germline, CDR1 is SQVTM and CDR2 ANQGSEA. The germline V and J ends were trimmed by 5 bases and 4 bases, with 11 bases remaining between them. Combining the CDR3 with reference TRBV29-1 and TRBJ1-2 gives the whole variable domain SAVISQKPSRDICQRGTSLTIQCQVDSQVTMMFWYRQQPGQSLTLIATANQGSEATYESGFVIDKFPISRPNLTFSTLTVSNMSPEDSSIYLCSVKGTPYGYTFGSGTRLTVV.